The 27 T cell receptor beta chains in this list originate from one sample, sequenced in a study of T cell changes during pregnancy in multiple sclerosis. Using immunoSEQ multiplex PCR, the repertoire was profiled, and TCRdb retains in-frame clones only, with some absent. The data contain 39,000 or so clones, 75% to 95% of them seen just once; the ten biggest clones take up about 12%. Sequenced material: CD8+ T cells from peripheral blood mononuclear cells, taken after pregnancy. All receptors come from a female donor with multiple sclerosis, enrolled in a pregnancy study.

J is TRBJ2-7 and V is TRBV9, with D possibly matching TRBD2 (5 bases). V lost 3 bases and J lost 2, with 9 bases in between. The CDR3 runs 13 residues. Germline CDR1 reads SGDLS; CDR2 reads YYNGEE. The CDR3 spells CASSGTLTYEQYF. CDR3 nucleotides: TGTGCCAGCAGCGGGACTCTGACCTACGAGCAGTACTTC.

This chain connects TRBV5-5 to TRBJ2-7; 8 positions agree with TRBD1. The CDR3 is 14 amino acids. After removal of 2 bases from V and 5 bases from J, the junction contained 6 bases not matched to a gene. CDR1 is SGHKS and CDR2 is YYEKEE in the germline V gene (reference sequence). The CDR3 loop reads CASSFRQGSNEQYF. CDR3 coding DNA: TGTGCCAGCAGCTTCAGACAGGGGAGTAACGAGCAGTACTTC.

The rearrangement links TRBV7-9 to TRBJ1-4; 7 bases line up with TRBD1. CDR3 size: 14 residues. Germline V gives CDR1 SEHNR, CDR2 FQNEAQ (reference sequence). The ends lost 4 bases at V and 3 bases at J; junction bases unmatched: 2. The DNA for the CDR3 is TGTGCCAGCAGCTCAACAGGGGCTAATGAAAAACTGTTTTTT. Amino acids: CASSSTGANEKLFF.

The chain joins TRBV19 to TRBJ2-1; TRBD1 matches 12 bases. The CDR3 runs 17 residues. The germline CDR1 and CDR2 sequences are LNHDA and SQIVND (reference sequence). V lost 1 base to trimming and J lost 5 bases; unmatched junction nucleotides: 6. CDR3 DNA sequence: TGTGCCAGTAGTATAGTTACGGGACAGGGGGCCGACAATGAGCAGTTCTTC. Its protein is CASSIVTGQGADNEQFF.

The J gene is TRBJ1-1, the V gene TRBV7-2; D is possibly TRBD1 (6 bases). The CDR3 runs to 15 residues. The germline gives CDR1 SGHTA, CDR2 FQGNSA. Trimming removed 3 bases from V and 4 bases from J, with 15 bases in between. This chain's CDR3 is CASSLNSGGSTEAFF. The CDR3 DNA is TGTGCCAGCAGCTTGAACTCTGGGGGCAGCACTGAAGCTTTCTTT.

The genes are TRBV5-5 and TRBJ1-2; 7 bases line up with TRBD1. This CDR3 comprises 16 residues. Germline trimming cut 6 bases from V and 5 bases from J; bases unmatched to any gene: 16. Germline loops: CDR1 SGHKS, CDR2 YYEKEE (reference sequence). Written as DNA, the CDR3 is TGTGCCAGCATCCAATTCCCCCCGGACAGGCTTTATGGCTACACCTTC. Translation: CASIQFPPDRLYGYTF.

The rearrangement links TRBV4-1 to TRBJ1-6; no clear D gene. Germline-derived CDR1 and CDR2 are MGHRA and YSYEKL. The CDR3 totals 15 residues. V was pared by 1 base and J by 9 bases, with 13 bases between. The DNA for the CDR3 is TGCGCCAGCAGCCAAGGGCAGGTGGGCGCTTCACCCCTCCACTTT. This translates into CASSQGQVGASPLHF.

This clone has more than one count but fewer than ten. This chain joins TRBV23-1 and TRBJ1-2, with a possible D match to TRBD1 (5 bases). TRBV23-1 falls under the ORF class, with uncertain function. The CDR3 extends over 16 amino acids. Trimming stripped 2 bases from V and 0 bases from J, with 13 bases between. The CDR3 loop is CASSQPWDCPNYGYTF. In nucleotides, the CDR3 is TGCGCCAGCAGTCAACCGTGGGACTGTCCTAACTATGGCTACACCTTC.

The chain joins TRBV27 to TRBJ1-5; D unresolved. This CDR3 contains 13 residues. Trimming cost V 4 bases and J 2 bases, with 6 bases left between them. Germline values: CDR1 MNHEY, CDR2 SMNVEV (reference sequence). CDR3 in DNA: TGTGCCAGCAGTTCCTATCGCAATCAGCCCCAGCATTTT. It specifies CASSSYRNQPQHF.

The CDR3 DNA follows: TGTGCCAGCAGCCCTCGTCTTGAAGCGGGGAATTCACCCCTCCACTTT. It yields the protein CASSPRLEAGNSPLHF. The chain recombines TRBV9 with TRBJ1-6; D gene ambiguous. With 4 bases removed from V and 7 bases from J, the gap between germline ends came to 18 bases. The CDR3 sequence is 16 residues long. Germline V gives CDR1 SGDLS, CDR2 YYNGEE.

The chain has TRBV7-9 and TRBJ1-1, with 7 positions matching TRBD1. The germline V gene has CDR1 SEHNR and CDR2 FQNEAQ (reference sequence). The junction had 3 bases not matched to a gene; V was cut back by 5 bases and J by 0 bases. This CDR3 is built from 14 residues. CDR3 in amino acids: CASSQDRVNTEAFF. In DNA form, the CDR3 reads TGTGCCAGCAGCCAAGACAGGGTGAACACTGAAGCTTTCTTT.

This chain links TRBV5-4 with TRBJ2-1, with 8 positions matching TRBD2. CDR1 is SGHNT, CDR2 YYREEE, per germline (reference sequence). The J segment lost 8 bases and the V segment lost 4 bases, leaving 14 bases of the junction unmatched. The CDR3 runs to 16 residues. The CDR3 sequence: CASSQEGEAGVDEQFF. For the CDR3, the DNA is TGTGCCAGCAGCCAAGAGGGGGAAGCGGGGGTCGATGAGCAGTTCTTC.

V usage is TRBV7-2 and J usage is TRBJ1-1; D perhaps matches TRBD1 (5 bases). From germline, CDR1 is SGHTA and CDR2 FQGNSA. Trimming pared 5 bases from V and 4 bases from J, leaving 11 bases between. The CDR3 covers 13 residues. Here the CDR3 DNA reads TGTGCCAGCAGCCAACAGCAGGGCACTGAAGCTTTCTTT. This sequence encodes CASSQQQGTEAFF.

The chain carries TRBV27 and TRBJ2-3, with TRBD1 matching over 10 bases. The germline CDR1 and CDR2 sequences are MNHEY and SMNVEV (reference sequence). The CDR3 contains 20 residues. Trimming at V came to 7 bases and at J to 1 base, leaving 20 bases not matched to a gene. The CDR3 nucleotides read TGTGCCAGCAAGACACTTGGGGACAGGGGAAAGGAGGAGCGCACAGATACGCAGTATTTT. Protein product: CASKTLGDRGKEERTDTQYF.

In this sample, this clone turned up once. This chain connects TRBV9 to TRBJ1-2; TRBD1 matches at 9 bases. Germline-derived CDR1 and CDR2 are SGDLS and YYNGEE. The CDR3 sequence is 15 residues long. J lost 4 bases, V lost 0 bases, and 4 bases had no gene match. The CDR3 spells CASSVGDREGYGYTF. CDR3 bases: TGTGCCAGCAGCGTAGGGGACAGGGAAGGCTATGGCTACACCTTC. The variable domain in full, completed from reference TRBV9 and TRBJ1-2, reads DSGVTQTPKHLITATGQRVTLRCSPRSGDLSVYWYQQSLDQGLQFLIQYYNGEERAKGNILERFSAQQFPDLHSELNLSSLELGDSALYFCASSVGDREGYGYTFGSGTRLTVV.

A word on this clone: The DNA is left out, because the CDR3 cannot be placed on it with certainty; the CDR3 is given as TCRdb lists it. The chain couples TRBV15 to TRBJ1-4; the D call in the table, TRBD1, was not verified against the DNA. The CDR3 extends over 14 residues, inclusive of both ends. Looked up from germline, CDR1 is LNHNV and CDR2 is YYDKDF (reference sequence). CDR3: CATSRDHVGQGALF.

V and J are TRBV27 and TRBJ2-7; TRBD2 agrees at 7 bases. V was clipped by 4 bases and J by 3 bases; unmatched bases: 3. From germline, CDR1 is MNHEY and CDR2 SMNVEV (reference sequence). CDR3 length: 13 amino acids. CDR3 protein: CASSSRGDYEQYF. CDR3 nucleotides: TGTGCCAGCAGTTCCCGGGGGGACTACGAGCAGTACTTC.

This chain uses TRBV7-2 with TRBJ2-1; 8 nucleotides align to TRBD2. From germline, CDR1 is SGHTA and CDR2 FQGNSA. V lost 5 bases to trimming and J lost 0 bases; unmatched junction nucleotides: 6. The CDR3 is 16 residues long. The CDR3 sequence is CASSTLAASSYNEQFF. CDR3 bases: TGTGCCAGCAGCACACTAGCGGCGAGCTCCTACAATGAGCAGTTCTTC. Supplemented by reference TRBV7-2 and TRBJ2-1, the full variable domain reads GAGVSQSPSNKVTEKGKDVELRCDPISGHTALYWYRQSLGQGLEFLIYFQGNSAPDKSGLPSDRFSAERTGGSVSTLTIQRTQQEDSAVYLCASSTLAASSYNEQFFGPGTRLTVL.

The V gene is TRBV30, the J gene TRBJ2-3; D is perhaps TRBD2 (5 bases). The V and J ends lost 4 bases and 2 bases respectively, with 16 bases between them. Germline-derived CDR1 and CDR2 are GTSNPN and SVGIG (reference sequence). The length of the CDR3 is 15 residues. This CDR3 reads CAWNQRTLYTDTQYF. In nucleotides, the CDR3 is TGTGCCTGGAACCAAAGGACTCTATACACAGATACGCAGTATTTT.

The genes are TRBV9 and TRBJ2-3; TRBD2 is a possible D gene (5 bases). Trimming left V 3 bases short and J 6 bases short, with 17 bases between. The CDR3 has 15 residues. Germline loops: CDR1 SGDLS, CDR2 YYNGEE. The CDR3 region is CASSGLAERPDTQYF. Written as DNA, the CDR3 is TGTGCCAGCAGCGGGCTAGCCGAGAGACCGGATACGCAGTATTTT.

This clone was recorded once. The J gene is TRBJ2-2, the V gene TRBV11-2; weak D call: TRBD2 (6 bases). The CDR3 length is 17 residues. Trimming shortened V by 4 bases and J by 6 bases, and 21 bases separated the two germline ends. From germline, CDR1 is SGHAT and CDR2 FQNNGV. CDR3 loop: CASSSRGGRGPSGELFF. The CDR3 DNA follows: TGTGCCAGCAGCTCCCGAGGCGGGCGGGGACCGTCCGGGGAGCTGTTTTTT.

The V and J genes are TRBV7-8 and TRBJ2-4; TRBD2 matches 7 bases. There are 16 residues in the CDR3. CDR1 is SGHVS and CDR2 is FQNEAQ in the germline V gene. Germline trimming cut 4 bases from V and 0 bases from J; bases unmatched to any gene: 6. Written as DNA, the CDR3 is TGTGCCAGCAGCTCGGGAGCGGGGCTAGCCAAAAACATTCAGTACTTC. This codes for CASSSGAGLAKNIQYF.

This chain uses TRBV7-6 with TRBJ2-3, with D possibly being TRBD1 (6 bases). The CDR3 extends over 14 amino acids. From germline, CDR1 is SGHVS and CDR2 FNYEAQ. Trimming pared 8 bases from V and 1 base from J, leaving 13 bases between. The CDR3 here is CASGLGGGTDTQYF. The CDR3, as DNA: TGTGCCAGCGGGCTAGGGGGTGGCACAGATACGCAGTATTTT.

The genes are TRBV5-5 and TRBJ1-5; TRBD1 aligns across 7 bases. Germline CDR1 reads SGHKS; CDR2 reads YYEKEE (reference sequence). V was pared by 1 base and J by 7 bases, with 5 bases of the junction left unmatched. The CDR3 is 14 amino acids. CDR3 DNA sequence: TGTGCCAGCAGCTTGTCAGGGGGATGGCAGCCCCAGCATTTT. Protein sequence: CASSLSGGWQPQHF.

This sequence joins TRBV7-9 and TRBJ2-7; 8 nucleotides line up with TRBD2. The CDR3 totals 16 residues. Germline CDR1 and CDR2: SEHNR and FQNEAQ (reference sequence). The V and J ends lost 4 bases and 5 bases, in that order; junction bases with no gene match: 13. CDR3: CASSSHRSGRINEQYF. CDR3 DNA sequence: TGTGCCAGCAGCTCCCACCGGAGCGGGAGAATTAACGAGCAGTACTTC.

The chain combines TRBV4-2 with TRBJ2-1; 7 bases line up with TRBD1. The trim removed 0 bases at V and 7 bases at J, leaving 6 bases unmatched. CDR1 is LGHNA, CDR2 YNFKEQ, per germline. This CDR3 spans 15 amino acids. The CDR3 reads CASSQDAEQGNEQFF. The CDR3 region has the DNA TGTGCCAGCAGCCAAGATGCCGAACAGGGGAATGAGCAGTTCTTC.

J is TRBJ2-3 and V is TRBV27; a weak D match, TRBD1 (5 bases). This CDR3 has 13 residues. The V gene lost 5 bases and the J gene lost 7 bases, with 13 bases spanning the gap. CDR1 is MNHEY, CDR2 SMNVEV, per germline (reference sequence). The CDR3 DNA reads TGTGCCAGCAGTCCCAACCTGGGGCATACGCAGTATTTT. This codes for CASSPNLGHTQYF.